This TCR beta chain was sequenced during a study of T and B cells in COVID-19 patients. For the study at large: COVID-19 patients gave peripheral blood either during active infection or after recovery.

TRB rearrangements were amplified by multiplex PCR with BIOMED2 TRB-A/B primers. TCRdb itself ran the multiplex PCR reads through MiXCR, one entry per CDR3 protein. The table lists more than 15,000 distinct CDR3 sequences, about 26% of them singletons. From blood, roughly 220-550 ng of genomic DNA served as TRB template. This clonotype came up a few times. No antigen is known for it. Regarding the study as a whole: Patients with COVID-19 reportedly showed strongly skewed T cell receptor beta variable and joining gene usage. Symptomatic-phase blood samples from mildly ill patients and early samples from severe cases were scarce. Highly clonal in active COVID-19, TRB repertoires exceeded healthy-donor diversity and richness at recovery.

The sample was blood. The sequence came from a human donor who had recovered from COVID-19.

CDR3 bases: TGTGCCAGCAGTTACGGGGCTAGCGGGGGGGGGGGTGAGCAGTTCTTC. As protein: CASSYGASGGGGEQFF. The V and J genes are TRBV6-6 and TRBJ2-1, with TRBD2 matching 12 bases. The CDR3 extends over 16 amino acids. Looked up from germline, CDR1 is MNHNY and CDR2 is SVGAGI (reference sequence). The trim removed 2 bases at V and 9 bases at J, leaving 8 bases unmatched.